The 28 T cell receptor beta chains below all came from one sample that was sequenced in a study of blood T cell repertoires in COVID-19. Assay used: immunoSEQ multiplex PCR; TCRdb lists only in-frame clones, some missing. The sample shows about 140,000 clones, around 90% of them seen only once. Source material: peripheral blood. These TCRs come from a man between 60 and 75 years old with active or convalescent COVID-19.

This chain joins TRBV9 and TRBJ1-5; D is undetermined. The CDR3 length is 14 residues. V lost 0 bases and J lost 5, with 9 bases in between. CDR1 and CDR2 (germline): SGDLS, YYNGEE. CDR3 DNA: TGTGCCAGCAGCGTAGTGGCCACAGATCAGCCCCAGCATTTT. Amino acid sequence: CASSVVATDQPQHF.

The gene calls are TRBV7-6 and TRBJ2-3; D remains ambiguous. The CDR3 is 14 residues long. V lost 1 base and J lost 4, with 9 bases in between. Germline assignment: CDR1 SGHVS and CDR2 FNYEAQ. The CDR3 region has the DNA TGTGCCAGCAGCTTAGGAGGCAGATCAGATACGCAGTATTTT. The encoded protein is CASSLGGRSDTQYF.

The chain carries TRBV10-3 and TRBJ2-7, with D possibly matching TRBD1 (6 bases). The CDR3 extends over 13 amino acids. V was cut by 6 bases and J by 1 base, with 10 bases left in between. Germline assignment: CDR1 ENHRY and CDR2 SYGVKD. CDR3 sequence reads: CAISLQGSYEQYF. In DNA form, the CDR3 reads TGTGCCATCAGCCTACAGGGTTCCTACGAGCAGTACTTC.

The J gene is TRBJ2-3, the V gene TRBV6-2 or TRBV6-3; 9 bases fit TRBD2. With V trimmed by 3 bases and J by 4 bases, 5 bases remained unmatched. Per the germline V gene, CDR1 is MNHEY and CDR2 is SVGEGT. This CDR3 contains 15 residues. Written as DNA, the CDR3 is TGTGCCAGCAGTTATAGCGGGAGTGGCGCAGATACGCAGTATTTT. Protein sequence: CASSYSGSGADTQYF.

The table lists this clone with a count of one. The chain combines TRBV28 with TRBJ2-7; 8 bases are shared with TRBD2. With V trimmed by 2 bases and J by 6 bases, 6 bases remained unmatched. Germline CDR1 reads MDHEN; CDR2 reads SYDVKM. This CDR3 has 14 residues. The CDR3 nucleotides read TGTGCCAGCAGTTTAATGACTAGCGCAGGCGAGCAGTACTTC. This translates into CASSLMTSAGEQYF.

The J gene is TRBJ1-6, the V gene TRBV28; weak D call: TRBD1 (5 bases). This CDR3 is built from 13 residues. The V end was cut by 10 bases, the J end by 6 bases, with 13 bases between. CDR1 and CDR2 (germline): MDHEN, SYDVKM. CDR3 loop: CATKDTVNSPLHF. DNA for the CDR3: TGTGCCACCAAGGACACCGTTAATTCACCCCTCCACTTT.

The rearrangement links TRBV6-5 to TRBJ1-5; 7 bases line up with TRBD1. The CDR3 is 14 amino acids. Unmatched junction bases numbered 8, after V lost 5 bases and J lost 7 bases. Germline V lookup: CDR1 MNHEY, CDR2 SVGAGI. The CDR3 nucleotides read TGTGCCAGCAGTATGACAGGGTTGGGCCAGCCCCAGCATTTT. Its translation: CASSMTGLGQPQHF.

The chain is built from TRBV2 and TRBJ2-1; maybe TRBD1 (6 bases). The V gene's germline CDR1 is SNHLY and CDR2 FYNNEI. This CDR3 region has 13 residues. Trimming took 8 bases from V and 3 from J, leaving 11 bases between them. The CDR3 sequence: CASAGDGYNEQFF. The CDR3 DNA is TGTGCCAGCGCAGGGGATGGCTACAATGAGCAGTTCTTC.

The genes are TRBV9 and TRBJ1-1, with 7 bases matching TRBD1. Unmatched junction bases numbered 1, after V lost 2 bases and J lost 0 bases. The length of the CDR3 is 14 residues. Germline V CDR1 and CDR2: SGDLS, YYNGEE. The CDR3 is CASSVGQVNTEAFF. CDR3 nucleotide sequence: TGTGCCAGCAGCGTCGGACAGGTGAACACTGAAGCTTTCTTT.

Only a few counts were recorded for this clone. The gene calls are TRBV4-1 and TRBJ2-4, with TRBD1 matching over 10 bases. Germline loops: CDR1 MGHRA, CDR2 YSYEKL. V was pared by 4 bases and J by 2 bases, with 8 bases of the junction left unmatched. There are 17 residues in the CDR3. The CDR3 DNA follows: TGCGCCAGCAGCCCGCAAGACAGGGGGCTTTCCAAAAACATTCAGTACTTC. It encodes CASSPQDRGLSKNIQYF.

J is TRBJ1-5 and V is TRBV18; 7 bases line up with TRBD1. V gave up 5 bases and J gave up 7 bases; unmatched junction bases: 11. CDR3 size: 15 residues. The germline CDR1 and CDR2 sequences are KGHSH and LQKENI. CDR3 DNA: TGTGCCAGCTCAGCAGGAACAGGGGTCGGACAGCCCCAGCATTTT. Encoded protein: CASSAGTGVGQPQHF.

CDR3 sequence reads: CATGTGDHSNTGELFF. In DNA form, the CDR3 reads TGTGCCACCGGGACAGGGGACCATTCGAACACCGGGGAGCTGTTTTTT. The rearrangement joins TRBV28 to TRBJ2-2; 10 bases line up with TRBD1. The V gene's germline CDR1 is MDHEN and CDR2 SYDVKM. This CDR3 contains 16 residues. J gave up 0 bases and V 10 bases, and 8 bases lay outside the gene matches. Supplemented by reference TRBV28 and TRBJ2-2, the full variable domain reads DVKVTQSSRYLVKRTGEKVFLECVQDMDHENMFWYRQDPGLGLRLIYFSYDVKMKEKGDIPEGYSVSREKKERFSLILESASTNQTSMYLCATGTGDHSNTGELFFGEGSRLTVL.

V is TRBV7-8 and J is TRBJ1-4; 9 bases align to TRBD1. The CDR3 contains 15 residues. Germline loops: CDR1 SGHVS, CDR2 FQNEAQ. V dropped 5 bases and J dropped 5; count of bases not matched to a gene: 6. CDR3 sequence reads: CASSLTGGLNEKLFF. CDR3 sequence (DNA): TGTGCCAGCAGCCTAACAGGGGGCCTCAATGAAAAACTGTTTTTT.

The rearrangement joins TRBV28 to TRBJ1-4; weak D call: TRBD1 (5 bases). CDR1 and CDR2 from the germline V gene are MDHEN and SYDVKM. This CDR3 has 15 amino acids. V lost 2 bases and J lost 8, with 15 bases in between. CDR3 in amino acids: CASSLRPAPGEKLFF. CDR3 bases: TGTGCCAGCAGTTTAAGGCCCGCCCCAGGGGAAAAACTGTTTTTT.

V gene TRBV7-3 combines with J gene TRBJ2-1; 11 positions match TRBD2. The CDR3 has 15 residues. Germline lookup yields CDR1 SGHTA and CDR2 FQGTGA. J gave up 8 bases and V 6 bases, and 9 bases lay outside the gene matches. CDR3 protein: CASSRLAGSIDEQFF. The CDR3 coding sequence is TGTGCCAGCAGTCGACTAGCGGGAAGTATCGATGAGCAGTTCTTC.

On this clone: The sample has other DNA sequences that encode this CDR3 too. V and J are TRBV6-5 and TRBJ1-2, with 10 nucleotides matching TRBD1. The V and J ends lost 0 bases and 5 bases, in that order; junction bases with no gene match: 6. CDR1 is MNHEY, CDR2 SVGAGI, per germline. CDR3 length equals 16 residues. As DNA, the CDR3 is TGTGCCAGCAGTTACTCGAGGACAGGGGGTGGGTATGGCTACACCTTC. As protein: CASSYSRTGGGYGYTF.

V and J are TRBV18 and TRBJ1-1; 10 nucleotides align to TRBD1. Trimming removed 3 bases from V and 1 base from J; junction bases left unmatched: 5. Germline V lookup: CDR1 KGHSH, CDR2 LQKENI. The CDR3 sequence is 16 residues long. The CDR3 loop reads CASSPRQGAGNTEAFF. CDR3 sequence (DNA): TGTGCCAGCTCACCTAGACAGGGGGCGGGGAACACTGAAGCTTTCTTT.

The V and J genes are TRBV28 and TRBJ2-1; tentative D call: TRBD2 (6 bases). V dropped 6 bases and J dropped 7 bases, with 10 bases sitting between them. The germline V gene encodes CDR1 MDHEN and CDR2 SYDVKM. The CDR3 spans 12 residues. CDR3 sequence reads: CASREGTNEQFF. The CDR3 bases are TGTGCCAGCAGGGAGGGCACGAATGAGCAGTTCTTC.

The chain couples TRBV28 to TRBJ1-1; TRBD1 agrees at 7 bases. The CDR3 runs to 16 residues. Germline V gives CDR1 MDHEN, CDR2 SYDVKM. J gave up 0 bases and V 6 bases, and 10 bases lay outside the gene matches. The CDR3 DNA reads TGTGCCAGCAGGGCGCGACAGGGAATATTGAACACTGAAGCTTTCTTT. It encodes CASRARQGILNTEAFF.

This chain joins TRBV14 and TRBJ2-7, with D perhaps matching TRBD1 (5 bases). The CDR3 is 15 amino acids. The V end lost 4 bases, the J end lost 0 bases, and 13 bases lay between the germline ends. The germline V gene encodes CDR1 SGHDN and CDR2 FVKESK. The CDR3 bases are TGTGCCAGCAGCCCGCGCAGGGCGGTCTCCTACGAGCAGTACTTC. Translation gives CASSPRRAVSYEQYF.

This chain connects TRBV27 to TRBJ1-1, with 10 bases fitting TRBD1. This CDR3 is built from 13 residues. V was pared by 9 bases and J by 4 bases, with 5 bases of the junction left unmatched. From germline, CDR1 is MNHEY and CDR2 SMNVEV (reference sequence). In DNA form, the CDR3 reads TGTGCCAGTCGGACAGGGGGGCCCACTGAAGCTTTCTTT. Translation gives CASRTGGPTEAFF.

The chain joins TRBV27 to TRBJ1-6; unclear D gene. Germline CDR1 reads MNHEY; CDR2 reads SMNVEV (reference sequence). The CDR3 has 14 residues. Trimming took 5 bases from V and 6 from J, leaving 11 bases between them. The CDR3: CASSALRGNSPLHF. DNA of the CDR3: TGTGCCAGCAGTGCCCTCCGGGGTAATTCACCCCTCCACTTT.

DNA for the CDR3: TGTGCCAGCAGCCGCACTGACAGGGGAGAGGAACAGCCCCAGCATTTT. As protein: CASSRTDRGEEQPQHF. This chain connects TRBV7-8 to TRBJ1-5; 8 bases align to TRBD1. The CDR3 sequence is 16 residues long. Germline lookup yields CDR1 SGHVS and CDR2 FQNEAQ. The J segment lost 7 bases and the V segment lost 5 bases, leaving 13 bases of the junction unmatched.

V gene TRBV3-1 (or the pseudogene TRBV3-2) combines with J gene TRBJ2-7; D uncertain. Trimming shortened V by 4 bases and J by 2 bases, and 15 bases separated the two germline ends. The CDR3 spans 15 residues. Germline V CDR1 and CDR2: LGHDT, YNNKEL (reference sequence). CDR3 in DNA: TGTGCCAGCAGCCTCCGCCCCAGCGTCACCTACGAGCAGTACTTC. Amino acids: CASSLRPSVTYEQYF.

The chain carries TRBV20-1 and TRBJ2-1; no definite D call. Trimming took 3 bases from V and 1 from J, leaving 10 bases between them. Germline CDR1 is DFQATT and CDR2 is SNEGSKA (reference sequence). The CDR3 contains 14 residues. The CDR3 protein is CSASLGPSYNEQFF. Written as DNA, the CDR3 is TGCAGTGCTAGTCTTGGGCCTTCCTACAATGAGCAGTTCTTC.

The V and J genes are TRBV18 and TRBJ2-6; 11 bases match TRBD1. V was clipped by 4 bases and J by 0 bases; unmatched bases: 2. Germline V gene data show CDR1 as KGHSH and CDR2 as LQKENI. This CDR3 contains 17 residues. The CDR3 reads CASSQGTGGSGANVLTF. The DNA for the CDR3 is TGTGCCAGCTCACAGGGGACAGGGGGCTCTGGGGCCAACGTCCTGACTTTC. Full variable domain (missing parts from reference TRBV18 and TRBJ2-6): NAGVMQNPRHLVRRRGQEARLRCSPMKGHSHVYWYRQLPEEGLKFMVYLQKENIIDESGMPKERFSAEFPKEGPSILRIQQVVRGDSAAYFCASSQGTGGSGANVLTFGAGSRLTVL.

The V call is TRBV4-3, the J call TRBJ1-1; a weak D match, TRBD1 (5 bases). The germline V gene has CDR1 LGHNA and CDR2 YSLEER. Trimming pared 2 bases from V and 6 bases from J, leaving 13 bases between. The CDR3 contains 14 residues. Here the CDR3 reads CASSQYQGRSEAFF. CDR3 sequence (DNA): TGCGCCAGCAGCCAATACCAGGGAAGGTCTGAAGCTTTCTTT.

The chain recombines TRBV19 with TRBJ2-1; perhaps TRBD2 as D (5 bases). CDR3 size: 14 residues. CDR1 is LNHDA, CDR2 SQIVND, per germline (reference sequence). V shed 3 bases and J shed 1 base, with 7 bases lying between them. The CDR3 coding sequence is TGTGCCAGTAGTATGACTAATTCCTACAATGAGCAGTTCTTC. As protein: CASSMTNSYNEQFF.